The clone carrying this TCR beta chain was recorded at least ten times. Its target is not known. The source of the sample is a study of shared clonotypes between healthy human individuals. Assay: immunoSEQ multiplex PCR; the TCRdb copy retains only in-frame clones and omits some. The repertoire holds roughly 1,000,000 clones, about 84% seen once, with approximately 0.56% in the top ten. Findings and caveats of the study: Sampling included only blood; tissue repertoires likely differ. Estimated clonotype richness was generally higher in naive than memory subsets.

Germline V gives CDR1 SGDLS, CDR2 YYNGEE. The ends were cut back, 0 bases at V and 3 bases at J, with 9 bases in the middle. CDR3 size: 14 residues. This chain links TRBV9 with TRBJ1-1; D unclear. This TCR derives from a man younger than 30 in good health. Some clones in this sample may be carry-over from other donors' samples. The sample was memory CD4+ T cells from PBMCs. The subset: CD45RA-negative fraction. The CDR3 is CASSVAHGDTEAFF. In nucleotides, the CDR3 is TGTGCCAGCAGCGTAGCCCACGGGGACACTGAAGCTTTCTTT.